These 19 T cell receptor beta chains were all obtained from the same sample, sequenced in a study of tumor and adjacent non-tumor tissue in lung cancer. The library came from three nested PCR rounds adapted from ARM-PCR protocols. TCRdb itself ran the multiplex PCR reads through MiXCR, one entry per CDR3 protein. The sample includes more than 75,000 distinct CDR3 sequences, approximately 71% seen only once; the top ten take around 12%. The template was RNA from unsorted bulk tissue. Input material: lung tumor tissue. Receptor source: a woman in her sixties or seventies with non-small cell lung cancer.

On this clonotype itself: At one end the junction does not follow the germline gene, possibly because of a read error. The chain combines TRBV5-1 with TRBJ1-1; 7 bases are shared with TRBD1. The CDR3 has 14 residues. Germline lookup yields CDR1 SGHRS and CDR2 YFSETQ. The CDR3 spells CARSFAGGSGEAFF. Written as DNA, the CDR3 is TGCGCCAGGAGCTTTGCAGGGGGATCGGGTGAAGCTTTCTTT.

With regard to this clonotype: At one end the junction does not follow the germline gene, possibly because of a read error. The gene calls are TRBV6-5 and TRBJ1-2; tentative D call: TRBD1 (6 bases). Germline loops: CDR1 MNHEY, CDR2 SVGAGI. This CDR3 is built from 12 residues. The CDR3: CATSTGNYGYTF. As DNA, the CDR3 is TGTGCCACCAGTACAGGGAACTATGGCTACACCTTC.

The V call is TRBV4-1, the J call TRBJ1-1; TRBD1 might be the D (5 bases). CDR1 MGHRA and CDR2 YSYEKL come from the germline V gene. Trimming pared 2 bases from V and 8 bases from J, leaving 21 bases between. This CDR3 contains 16 residues. CDR3 region: CASSQHPKQEYSEAFF. CDR3 DNA sequence: TGCGCCAGCAGCCAACACCCTAAACAGGAGTACAGCGAAGCTTTCTTT.

This chain links TRBV4-2 with TRBJ2-1; D perhaps matches TRBD1 (5 bases). The germline V gene encodes CDR1 LGHNA and CDR2 YNFKEQ. The V gene lost 1 base and the J gene lost 5 bases, with 12 bases spanning the gap. The CDR3 is 15 residues long. CDR3 sequence: CASSQALGDDNEQFF. CDR3 sequence (DNA): TGTGCCAGCAGCCAAGCGTTAGGGGATGACAATGAGCAGTTCTTC.

This chain links TRBV29-1 with TRBJ2-3, with 8 bases lining up with TRBD2. CDR1 and CDR2 from the germline V gene are SQVTM and ANQGSEA. The CDR3 loop spans 12 amino acids. The CDR3 spells CSDSGNTDTQYF. The CDR3 DNA reads as TGCAGTGATAGCGGGAACACAGATACGCAGTATTTT.

On this clonotype itself: A junction boundary mismatches the germline segment, possibly from a read error. The chain recombines TRBV9 with TRBJ1-2; TRBD1 aligns across 10 bases. This CDR3 is 14 amino acids long. CDR1 is SGDLS and CDR2 is YYNGEE in the germline V gene. CDR3 coding DNA: TGTGCCGGCAGCGCGACAGGGGGCGTTTATGGCTACACCTTC. This sequence encodes CAGSATGGVYGYTF.

The rearrangement links TRBV11-1 to TRBJ2-3; the D is unclear. The germline gives CDR1 SGHAT, CDR2 FQDESV (reference sequence). The CDR3 is 13 amino acids. Trimming took off 11 bases at V and 11 bases at J, with 23 bases between the two ends. CDR3 sequence (DNA): TGTGCCGCCGAAGTTAGGCGCACATATAAGCAGTATTTT. Its translation: CAAEVRRTYKQYF. The variable domain in full, completed from reference TRBV11-1 and TRBJ2-3, reads EAEVAQSPRYKITEKSQAVAFWCDPISGHATLYWYRQILGQGPELLVQFQDESVVDDSQLPKDRFSAERLKGVDSTLKIQPAELGDSAMYLCAAEVRRTYKQYFGPGTRLTVL.

J is TRBJ2-1 and V is TRBV10-2, with TRBD2 as a possible D gene (5 bases). The CDR3 loop spans 14 amino acids. From germline, CDR1 is WSHSY and CDR2 SAAADI. The V end was cut by 11 bases, the J end by 4 bases, with 18 bases between. CDR3 sequence (DNA): TGCGCCGGCAAAGCGGACCTAAGGTACAATGAGCAGTTCTTC. This gives the protein CAGKADLRYNEQFF.

About this clonotype itself: A read error may be the cause here, since a much bigger clone is one base away. The rearrangement links TRBV2 to TRBJ2-3; 10 bases align to TRBD2. The CDR3 sequence is 15 residues long. Germline-derived CDR1 and CDR2 are SNHLY and FYNNEI. The CDR3 region has the DNA TGTGCCATCAGTGAGAGTCTAGCGGGAGCAGATACGCAGTATTTT. Residues: CAISESLAGADTQYF.

This clonotype is termed medium-sized. The rearrangement links TRBV29-1 to TRBJ2-1; the match to TRBD2 covers 16 bases. V was clipped by 3 bases and J by 10 bases; unmatched bases: 9. This CDR3 has 16 amino acids. Germline V lookup: CDR1 SQVTM, CDR2 ANQGSEA. The CDR3 DNA reads as TGCAGCGTTGATATAACGGGACTAGCGGGAGGGCGCGAGCAGTTCTTC. It is translated as CSVDITGLAGGREQFF.

The V and J genes are TRBV12-3 or TRBV12-4 and TRBJ1-1, with D perhaps matching TRBD1 (6 bases). CDR3 length: 14 amino acids. V lost 8 bases and J 1 base, leaving 14 bases between the germline ends. This CDR3 is CASCRTGPNTEAFF. CDR3 DNA: TGTGCCAGCTGTCGAACAGGGCCGAACACTGAAGCTTTCTTT.

As for this clonotype: The conserved phenylalanine or tryptophan is not found at the CDR3 terminus, so this likely reflects a read error. The gene calls are TRBV4-1 and TRBJ2-7, with TRBD1 identical over 8 bases. Per germline, CDR1 MGHRA and CDR2 YSYEKL. The CDR3 extends over 16 amino acids. CDR3 region: CDSSHRTGGSSYEQYS. DNA of the CDR3: TGCGACAGCAGCCACCGCACAGGGGGATCCTCCTACGAGCAGTACTCC.

Only a few counts were recorded for this clonotype. Sequence at one end of the junction differs from germline and may be a read error. The J gene is TRBJ2-1, the V gene TRBV11-1, with TRBD2 matching over 10 bases. From germline, CDR1 is SGHAT and CDR2 FQDESV (reference sequence). The CDR3 covers 17 residues. The CDR3, as DNA: TGTGCCAGCAACTCCCGCTTAGCGGGAGGTTCCTACAATGAGCAGTTTTTC. It is translated as CASNSRLAGGSYNEQFF. The whole variable domain, remainder taken from reference TRBV11-1 and TRBJ2-1, is EAEVAQSPRYKITEKSQAVAFWCDPISGHATLYWYRQILGQGPELLVQFQDESVVDDSQLPKDRFSAERLKGVDSTLKIQPAELGDSAMYLCASNSRLAGGSYNEQFFGPGTRLTVL.

Concerning this clonotype itself: The final CDR3 position lacks the conserved phenylalanine or tryptophan, pointing to a likely read error. This chain links TRBV5-1 with TRBJ2-6; 8 nucleotides line up with TRBD1. This CDR3 has 21 amino acids. Germline values: CDR1 SGHRS, CDR2 YFSETQ. The CDR3, as DNA: TGCGTCAGCAGCTTGGTGGGCTCCGGGGACAGGATCCTCTCTGGGGCCAACGTCCTGACTGTC. Translated, it gives CVSSLVGSGDRILSGANVLTV.

This rearrangement joins TRBV6-5 to TRBJ2-1, with D possibly TRBD2 on 6 matching bases. V was pared by 0 bases and J by 3 bases, with 18 bases between. This CDR3 spans 18 amino acids. CDR1 is MNHEY, CDR2 SVGAGI, per germline. DNA of the CDR3: TGTGCCAGCAGTTACTCGAGTACTAGCAGGGTCATCTACAATGAGCAGTTCTTC. Encoded protein: CASSYSSTSRVIYNEQFF.

Judged by abundance, this clonotype is medium-sized. This chain connects TRBV12-3 or TRBV12-4 to TRBJ2-1; no firm D call. V was clipped by 2 bases and J by 8 bases, with 10 bases between them. The CDR3 extends over 13 amino acids. The CDR3 coding sequence is TGTGCCAGCAGTTTACAAGGGTCATATGAGCAGTTCTTC. Protein sequence: CASSLQGSYEQFF.

In regard to this clonotype: Just one base apart from a much larger clone, this may be a read error. CDR3 DNA sequence: TGCAGTGCTAGAGATTTTGGGACAAGGGTTTCACCCCTCCACTTT. Translated: CSARDFGTRVSPLHF. V and J are TRBV20-1 and TRBJ1-6, with a possible D match to TRBD1 (6 bases). Germline loops: CDR1 DFQATT, CDR2 SNEGSKA (reference sequence). The CDR3 is made up of 15 amino acids. Trimming took off 0 bases at V and 9 bases at J, with 15 bases between the two ends.

Concerning this clonotype itself: One end of the junction fails to match germline, which may point to a read error. The chain has TRBV6-2 or TRBV6-3 and TRBJ2-7; D unresolved. Germline-derived CDR1 and CDR2 are MNHEY and SVGEGT. The CDR3 sequence is 13 residues long. The CDR3 reads CASSPPGSYKQHF. The CDR3 DNA reads as TGTGCCAGCAGTCCCCCAGGTTCCTACAAGCAGCACTTC.

In regard to this clonotype: A much larger clone is a single base away; this may be a read error. This chain joins TRBV5-4 and TRBJ1-1; 7 bases align to TRBD1. There are 16 residues in the CDR3. Per germline, CDR1 SGHNT and CDR2 YYREEE (reference sequence). V trimming: 4 bases; J trimming: 7 bases; junction bases outside the gene matches: 16. This CDR3 reads CASSHQLQGRGNEAFF. CDR3 nucleotides: TGTGCCAGCAGCCACCAATTACAGGGGAGGGGCAATGAAGCTTTCTTT.